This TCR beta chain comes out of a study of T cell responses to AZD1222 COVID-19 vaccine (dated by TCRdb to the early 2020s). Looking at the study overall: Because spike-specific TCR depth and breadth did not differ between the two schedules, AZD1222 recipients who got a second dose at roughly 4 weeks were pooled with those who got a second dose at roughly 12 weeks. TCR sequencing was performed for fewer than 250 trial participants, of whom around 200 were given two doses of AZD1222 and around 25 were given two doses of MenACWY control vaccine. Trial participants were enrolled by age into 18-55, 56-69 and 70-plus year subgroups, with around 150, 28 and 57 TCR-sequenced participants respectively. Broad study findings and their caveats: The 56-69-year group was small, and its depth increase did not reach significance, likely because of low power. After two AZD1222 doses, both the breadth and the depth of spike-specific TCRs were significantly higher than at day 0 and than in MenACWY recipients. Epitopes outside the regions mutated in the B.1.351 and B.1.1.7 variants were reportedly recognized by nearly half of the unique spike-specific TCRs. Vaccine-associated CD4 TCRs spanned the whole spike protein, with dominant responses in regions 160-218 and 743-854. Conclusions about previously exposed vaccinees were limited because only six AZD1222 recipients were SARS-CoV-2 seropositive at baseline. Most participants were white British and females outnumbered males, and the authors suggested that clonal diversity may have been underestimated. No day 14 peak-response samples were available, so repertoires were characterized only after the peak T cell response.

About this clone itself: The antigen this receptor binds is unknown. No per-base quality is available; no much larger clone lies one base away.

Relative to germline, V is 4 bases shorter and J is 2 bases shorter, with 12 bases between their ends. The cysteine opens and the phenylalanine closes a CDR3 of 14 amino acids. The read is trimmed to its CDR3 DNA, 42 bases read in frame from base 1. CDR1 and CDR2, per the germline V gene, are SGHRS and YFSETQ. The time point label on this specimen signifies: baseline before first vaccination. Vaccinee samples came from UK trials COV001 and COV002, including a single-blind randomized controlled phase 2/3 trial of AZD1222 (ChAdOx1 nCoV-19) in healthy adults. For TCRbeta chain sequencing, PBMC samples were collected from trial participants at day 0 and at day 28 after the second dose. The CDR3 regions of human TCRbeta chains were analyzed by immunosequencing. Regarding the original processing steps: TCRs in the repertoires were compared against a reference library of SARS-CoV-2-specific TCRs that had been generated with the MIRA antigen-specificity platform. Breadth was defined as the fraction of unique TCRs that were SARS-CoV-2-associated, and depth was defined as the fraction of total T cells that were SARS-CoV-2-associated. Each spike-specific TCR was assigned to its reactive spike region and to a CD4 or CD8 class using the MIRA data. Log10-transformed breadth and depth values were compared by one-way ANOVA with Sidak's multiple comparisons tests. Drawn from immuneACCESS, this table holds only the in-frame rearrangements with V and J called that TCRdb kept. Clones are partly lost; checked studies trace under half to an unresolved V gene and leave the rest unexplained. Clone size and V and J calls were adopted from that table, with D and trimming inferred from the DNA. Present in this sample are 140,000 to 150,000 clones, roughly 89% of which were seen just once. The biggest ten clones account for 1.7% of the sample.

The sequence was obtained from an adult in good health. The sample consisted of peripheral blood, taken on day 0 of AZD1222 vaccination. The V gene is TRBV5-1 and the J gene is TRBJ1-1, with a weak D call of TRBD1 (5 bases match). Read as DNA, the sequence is TGCGCCAGCAGCCGGGGGAGGGGCAACACTGAAGCTTTCTTT. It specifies CASSRGRGNTEAFF. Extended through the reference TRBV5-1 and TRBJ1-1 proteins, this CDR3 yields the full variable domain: KAGVTQTPRYLIKTRGQQVTLSCSPISGHRSVSWYQQTPGQGLQFLFEYFSETQRNKGNFPGRFSGRQFSNSRSEMNVSTLELGDSALYLCASSRGRGNTEAFFGQGTRLTVV.